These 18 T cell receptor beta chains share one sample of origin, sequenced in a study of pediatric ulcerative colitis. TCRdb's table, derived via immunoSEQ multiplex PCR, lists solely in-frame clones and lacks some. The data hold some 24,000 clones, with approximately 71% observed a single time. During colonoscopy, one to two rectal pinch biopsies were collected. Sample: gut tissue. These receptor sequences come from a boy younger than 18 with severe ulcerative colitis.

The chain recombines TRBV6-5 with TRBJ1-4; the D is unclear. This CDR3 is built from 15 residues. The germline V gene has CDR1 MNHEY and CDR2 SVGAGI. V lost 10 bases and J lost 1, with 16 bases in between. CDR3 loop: CATKDWGRTNEKLFF. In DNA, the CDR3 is TGTGCCACAAAAGACTGGGGAAGAACTAATGAAAAACTGTTTTTT.

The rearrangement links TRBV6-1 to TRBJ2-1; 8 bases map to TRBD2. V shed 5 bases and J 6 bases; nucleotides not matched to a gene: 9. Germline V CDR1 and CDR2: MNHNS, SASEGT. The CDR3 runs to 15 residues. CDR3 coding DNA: TGTGCCAGCAGTAGACGGGAGGGCGAGGGCAATGAGCAGTTCTTC. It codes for CASSRREGEGNEQFF.

CDR3 residues: CASSESWGTSVNEQFF. For the CDR3, the DNA is TGTGCCAGCAGTGAATCGTGGGGGACTAGCGTCAATGAGCAGTTCTTC. The genes are TRBV6-4 and TRBJ2-1, with TRBD2 identical over 10 bases. CDR3 length equals 16 residues. The V segment lost 3 bases and the J segment 6 bases; nucleotides outside the gene matches: 8. The germline V gene has CDR1 MRHNA and CDR2 SNTAGT.

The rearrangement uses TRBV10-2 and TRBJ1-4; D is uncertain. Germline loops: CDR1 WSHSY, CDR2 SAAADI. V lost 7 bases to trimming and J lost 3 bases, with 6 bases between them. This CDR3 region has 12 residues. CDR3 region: CASMFANEKLFF. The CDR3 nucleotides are TGCGCCAGCATGTTCGCTAATGAAAAACTGTTTTTT.

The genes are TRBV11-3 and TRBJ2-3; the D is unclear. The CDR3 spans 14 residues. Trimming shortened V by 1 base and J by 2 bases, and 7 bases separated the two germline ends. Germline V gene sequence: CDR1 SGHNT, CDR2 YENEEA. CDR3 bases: TGTGCCAGCAGCTTAGGGGCTGCCACAGATACGCAGTATTTT. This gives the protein CASSLGAATDTQYF.

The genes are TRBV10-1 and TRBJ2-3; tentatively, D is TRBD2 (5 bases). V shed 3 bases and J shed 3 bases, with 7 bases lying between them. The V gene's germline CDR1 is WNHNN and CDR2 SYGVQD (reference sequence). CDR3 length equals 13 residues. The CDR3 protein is CASSDGNTDTQYF. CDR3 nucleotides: TGCGCCAGCAGTGACGGGAATACAGATACGCAGTATTTT.

As DNA, the CDR3 is TGTGCCAGCAGCCCTAGTTTAGCGGGAGCGAGGGGGGGTGAGCAGTTCTTC. This sequence encodes CASSPSLAGARGGEQFF. The chain links TRBV5-4 to TRBJ2-1; 9 bases match TRBD2. The CDR3 is made up of 17 amino acids. The germline gives CDR1 SGHNT, CDR2 YYREEE (reference sequence). J lost 9 bases, V lost 4 bases, and 17 bases had no gene match.

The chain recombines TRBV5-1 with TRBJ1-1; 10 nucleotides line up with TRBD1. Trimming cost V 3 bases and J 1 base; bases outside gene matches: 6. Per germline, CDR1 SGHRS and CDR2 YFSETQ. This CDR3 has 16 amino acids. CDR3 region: CASSSTGTGANTEAFF. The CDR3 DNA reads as TGCGCCAGCAGCTCGACCGGGACAGGGGCGAACACTGAAGCTTTCTTT.

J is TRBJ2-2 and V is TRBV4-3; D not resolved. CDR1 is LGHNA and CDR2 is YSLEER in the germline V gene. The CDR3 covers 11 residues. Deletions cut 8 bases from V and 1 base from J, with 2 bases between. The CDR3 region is CASGNTGELFF. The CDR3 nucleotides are TGCGCCAGCGGGAACACCGGGGAGCTGTTTTTT.

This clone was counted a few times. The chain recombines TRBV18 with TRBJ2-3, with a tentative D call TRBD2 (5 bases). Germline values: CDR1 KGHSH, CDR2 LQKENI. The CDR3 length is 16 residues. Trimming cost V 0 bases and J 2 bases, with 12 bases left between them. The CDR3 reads CASSPPARGNTDTQYF. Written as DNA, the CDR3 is TGTGCCAGCTCACCACCAGCACGGGGTAACACAGATACGCAGTATTTT.

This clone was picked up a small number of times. CDR3 in amino acids: CSVWTGSGANVLTF. DNA for the CDR3: TGCAGCGTTTGGACGGGCTCTGGGGCCAACGTCCTGACTTTC. The chain combines TRBV29-1 with TRBJ2-6, with D hard to call. Germline values: CDR1 SQVTM, CDR2 ANQGSEA. Deletions cut 5 bases from V and 0 bases from J, with 8 bases between. The CDR3 is 14 amino acids.

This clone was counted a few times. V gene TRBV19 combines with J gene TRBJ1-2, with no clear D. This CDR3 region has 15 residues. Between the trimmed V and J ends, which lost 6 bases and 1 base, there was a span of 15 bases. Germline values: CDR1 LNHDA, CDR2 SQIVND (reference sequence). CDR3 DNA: TGTGCCAGTAGGTATATTACCGGGCTTAACTATGGCTACACCTTC. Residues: CASRYITGLNYGYTF.

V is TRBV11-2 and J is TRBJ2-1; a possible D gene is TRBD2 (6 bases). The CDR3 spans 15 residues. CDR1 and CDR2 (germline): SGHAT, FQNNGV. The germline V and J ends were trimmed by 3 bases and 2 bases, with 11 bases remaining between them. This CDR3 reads CASSFQRAAYNEQFF. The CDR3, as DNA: TGTGCCAGCAGCTTTCAGCGGGCAGCCTACAATGAGCAGTTCTTC.

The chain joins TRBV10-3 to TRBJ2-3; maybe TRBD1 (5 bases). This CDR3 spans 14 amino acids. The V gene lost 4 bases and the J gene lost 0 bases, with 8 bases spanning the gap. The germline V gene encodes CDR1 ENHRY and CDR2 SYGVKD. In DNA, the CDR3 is TGTGCCATCAGTGGCAAGGGGAGCACAGATACGCAGTATTTT. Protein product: CAISGKGSTDTQYF.

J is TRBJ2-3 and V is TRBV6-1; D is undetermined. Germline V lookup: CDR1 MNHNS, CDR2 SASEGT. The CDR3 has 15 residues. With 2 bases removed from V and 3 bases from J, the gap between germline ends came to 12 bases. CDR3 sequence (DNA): TGTGCCAGCAGTGAAACCTTATTGCCGACAGATACGCAGTATTTT. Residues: CASSETLLPTDTQYF.

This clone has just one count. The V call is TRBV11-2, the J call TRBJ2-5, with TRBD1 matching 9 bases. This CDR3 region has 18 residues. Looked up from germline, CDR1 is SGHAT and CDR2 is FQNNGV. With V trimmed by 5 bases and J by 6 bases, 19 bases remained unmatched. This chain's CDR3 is CASSIKLSQGASKKTQYF. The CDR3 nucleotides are TGTGCCAGCAGCATAAAATTATCACAGGGGGCGTCGAAAAAGACCCAGTACTTC.

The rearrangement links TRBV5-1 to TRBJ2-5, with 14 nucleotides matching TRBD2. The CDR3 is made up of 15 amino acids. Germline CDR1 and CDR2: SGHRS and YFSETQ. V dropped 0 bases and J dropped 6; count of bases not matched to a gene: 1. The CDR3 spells CASSLGLAGGQTQYF. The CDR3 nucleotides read TGCGCCAGCAGCTTGGGACTAGCGGGAGGGCAGACCCAGTACTTC.

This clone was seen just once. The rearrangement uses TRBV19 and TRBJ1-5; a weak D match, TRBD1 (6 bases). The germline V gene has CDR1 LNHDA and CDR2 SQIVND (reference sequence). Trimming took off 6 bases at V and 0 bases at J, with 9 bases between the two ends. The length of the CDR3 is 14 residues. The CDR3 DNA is TGTGCCAGTAGCCCAGGGGTTAGCAATCAGCCCCAGCATTTT. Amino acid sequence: CASSPGVSNQPQHF.